This is a list of T cell receptor beta chains from one sample in a study of a mutant IDH1 vaccine in newly diagnosed glioma. Their antigens are not known. Assay used: immunoSEQ multiplex PCR; TCRdb lists only in-frame clones, some missing. The sample gives about 36,000 clones, roughly 80% of which show up once; over 13% is in the top ten. The sequencing here drew on peripheral blood mononuclear cells (PBMCs), taken from a glioma patient whose treatment included an IDH1 peptide vaccine. These receptors originate from a woman in her twenties or thirties with glioma. Some clones in this sample may be carry-over from other donors' samples. Each CDR3 is given with its conserved first and last residue. The D gene is left open where the match is weak. The size of a clone is reported for some rows only, either as once, few or many, or as a class for expanded clones.

clone size	J gene	V gene	D gene	CDR3 DNA	CDR3 protein
NA	TRBJ2-2	TRBV10-1	TRBD2	TGCGCCAGCAGTGATGGCGGGAGAAGGGCCGGGGAGCTGTTTTTT	CASSDGGRRAGELFF
NA	TRBJ2-2	TRBV7-9	TRBD1	TGTGCCAGCAGCTTAGCCGACAGGGAAAGCGGGGAGCTGTTTTTT	CASSLADRESGELFF
NA	TRBJ2-3	TRBV28	NA	TGTGCCAGCAGTGAGTACAGCAGGATACATGAGTCACGGGATACGCAGTATTTT	CASSEYSRIHESRDTQYF
few	TRBJ1-4	TRBV7-9	TRBD1	TGTGCCAGCAGCTTAGCCTCAAGGACAGGGGAGGATGAAAAACTGTTTTTT	CASSLASRTGEDEKLFF
NA	TRBJ2-6	TRBV2	NA	TGTGCCAGCATCACAGGGTCAGGGGCCAACGTCCTGACTTTC	CASITGSGANVLTF
NA	TRBJ1-1	TRBV6-5	NA	TGTGCCAGCAGTTACTCAAGCTCCACCCTGGGAACTGAAGCTTTCTTT	CASSYSSSTLGTEAFF
few	TRBJ2-1	TRBV2	NA	TGTGCCAGCAGTCAAACAGGGATTGAGCAGTTCTTC	CASSQTGIEQFF
few	TRBJ1-1	TRBV5-3	NA	TGTGCCAGAGGGGGTCCGGGGGGGGCTTTCTTT	CARGGPGGAFF
NA	TRBJ1-2	TRBV29-1	NA	TGCAGCGTTGACAGGACTGAGGCCTCCTATGGCTACACCTTC	CSVDRTEASYGYTF
NA	TRBJ1-2	TRBV4-1	NA	TGCGCCAGCAGCCAAGTCGGAGGTCAGTTTAACTATGGCTACACCTTC	CASSQVGGQFNYGYTF
NA	TRBJ1-1	TRBV7-6	NA	TGTGCCAGCAGCTCCCGGGAGCCCGGGCTGCACACTGAAGCTTTCTTT	CASSSREPGLHTEAFF
NA	TRBJ2-5	TRBV4-1	NA	TGCGCCAGCAGCCAACCCTCGGACCGAGTTCAAGAGACCCAGTACTTC	CASSQPSDRVQETQYF
few	TRBJ1-2	TRBV6-1	NA	TGTGCCAGCAGTGAAAGGGGACTACGATTTCGCACCTTC	CASSERGLRFRTF
NA	TRBJ2-5	TRBV29-1	NA	TGCAGCGTTGAAGGGGGCCCAGAGACCCAGTACTTC	CSVEGGPETQYF
NA	TRBJ2-4	TRBV4-2	TRBD1	TGTGCCAGCAGCTCCGGGACAGGGGCCCCTAACATTCAGTACTTC	CASSSGTGAPNIQYF
few	TRBJ1-1	TRBV5-6	NA	TGTGCCAGCAGCGCTCAGTTCACTGAAGCTTTCTTT	CASSAQFTEAFF
NA	TRBJ2-7	TRBV7-2	NA	TGTGCCAGCAGCATCAGTTTCTACGAGCAGTACTTC	CASSISFYEQYF
NA	TRBJ1-3	TRBV19	NA	TGTGCCATCGGCTCTGGAAACACCATATATTTT	CAIGSGNTIYF
once	TRBJ2-2	TRBV2	NA	TGTGCCAGCAGTGGTATTTCCGGGGAGCTGTTTTTT	CASSGISGELFF
NA	TRBJ2-1	TRBV9	TRBD2	TGTGCCAGCAGCCCCCGGGACTACCAGAGGGTGGGCAATGAGCAGTTCTTC	CASSPRDYQRVGNEQFF
NA	TRBJ2-7	TRBV2	NA	TGTGCCAGCGAAGGGGCTCAGATCTACGAGCAGTACTTC	CASEGAQIYEQYF
once	TRBJ2-2	TRBV10-1	NA	TGCGCCAGCAGTGAACCGGGGCGAGGGACCGGGGAGCTGTTTTTT	CASSEPGRGTGELFF
few	TRBJ1-1	TRBV5-1	TRBD1	TGCGCCAGCAGCTCCCACCAAATAGACAGGGGGTCAGCTTTCTTT	CASSSHQIDRGSAFF
NA	TRBJ1-5	TRBV19	NA	TGTGCCAGTAGTGTGGGGTTGTATTCAAATCAGCCCCAGCATTTT	CASSVGLYSNQPQHF
NA	TRBJ1-3	TRBV18	NA	TGTGCCAGCTCACCATCTGGAAACACCATATATTTT	CASSPSGNTIYF
NA	TRBJ1-5	TRBV11-2	NA	TGTGCCAGCAGCTTTCCGAGGGGAAATCAGCCCCAGCATTTT	CASSFPRGNQPQHF
NA	TRBJ1-1	TRBV6-1	TRBD1	TGTGCCAGCAGTGAATGGGGACAGGGGGCGCACGCTTTCTTT	CASSEWGQGAHAFF
NA	TRBJ2-1	TRBV28	NA	TGTGCCAGCAGTACGGGACGATCCTACAATGAGCAGTTCTTC	CASSTGRSYNEQFF
NA	TRBJ2-2	TRBV5-4	NA	TGTGCCAGCAGAATCGCGGGGTACGTCACCGGGGAGCTGTTTTTT	CASRIAGYVTGELFF
NA	TRBJ1-4	TRBV27	NA	TGTGCCAGCAGTTTATCAGGTCTTAATGAAAAACTGTTTTTT	CASSLSGLNEKLFF
once	TRBJ2-2	TRBV7-8	NA	TGTGCCAGCAGCGCACGGTACACCGGGGAGCTGTTTTTT	CASSARYTGELFF
NA	TRBJ2-7	TRBV15	TRBD2	TGTGCCACCAGCAGAGATCCGGGCGATGGCGGGGGGAGCTCCTACGAGCAGTACTTC	CATSRDPGDGGGSSYEQYF
once	TRBJ2-3	TRBV6-1	TRBD2	TGTGCCAGCAGTGGGTCTAGCGGGAGGGCAACAGATACGCAGTATTTT	CASSGSSGRATDTQYF
NA	TRBJ1-2	TRBV25-1	NA	TGTGCCAGCAGTGAATGGGACTATGGCTACACCTTC	CASSEWDYGYTF
NA	TRBJ2-1	TRBV11-2	NA	TGTGCCAGCACCCGGGGGCAAGGGGGAGGTAGTGAGCAGTTCTTC	CASTRGQGGGSEQFF
NA	TRBJ1-2	TRBV28	TRBD1	TGTGCCAGCAGTTGGGGACAGGGGTATAACTATGGCTACACCTTC	CASSWGQGYNYGYTF
NA	TRBJ2-3	TRBV27	TRBD2	TGTGCCAGCAGGGAGAGCGGGAGGTTCACAGATACGCAGTATTTT	CASRESGRFTDTQYF
NA	TRBJ1-5	TRBV7-9	NA	TGTGCCAGCAGCTTAGATGGGCCTAGGCAGCCCCAGCATTTT	CASSLDGPRQPQHF
NA	TRBJ1-1	TRBV6-5	NA	TGTGCCAGCAGTTACTTCAACTCACCCTCGAACACTGAAGCTTTCTTT	CASSYFNSPSNTEAFF
few	TRBJ1-5	TRBV10-3	TRBD1	TGTGCCATCAGCGGTCCGGGACAGGGGAATCAGCCCCAGCATTTT	CAISGPGQGNQPQHF
NA	TRBJ2-3	TRBV10-3	NA	TGTGCCATCAGTGAGTCGAGGGCCAGGGTGGTCACAGATACGCAGTATTTT	CAISESRARVVTDTQYF
NA	TRBJ1-2	TRBV7-9	TRBD1	TGTGCCAGCAGCCGGGACAGGGGCGGCTACACCTTC	CASSRDRGGYTF
NA	TRBJ2-7	TRBV29-1	TRBD2	TGCAGCGTTGAAGGGGGACTAGCGGGATCCTACGAGCAGTACTTC	CSVEGGLAGSYEQYF
few	TRBJ2-7	TRBV9	TRBD2	TGTGCCAGCGGGCCCGGGACTACCCTTTACGAGCAGTACTTC	CASGPGTTLYEQYF
once	TRBJ2-7	TRBV11-2	TRBD2	TGTGCCAGCAGCTTGTGGCGGGGGAAAGTAGACGAGCAGTACTTC	CASSLWRGKVDEQYF
NA	TRBJ1-4	TRBV5-1	NA	TGCGCCAGCAGCCCGGAGGTGGGGAAACTGTTTTTT	CASSPEVGKLFF
NA	TRBJ2-5	TRBV5-6	NA	TGTGCCAGCAGCTTTGGGGTAGAGACCCAGTACTTC	CASSFGVETQYF
NA	TRBJ2-3	TRBV5-1	TRBD2	TGCGCCAGCAACAGCGGGAGAGTGGTAACAGATACGCAGTATTTT	CASNSGRVVTDTQYF
NA	TRBJ2-1	TRBV25-1	TRBD2	TGTGCCAGCAGCCTGAGAGGGCAAGCGGGGGAGCAGTTCTTC	CASSLRGQAGEQFF
NA	TRBJ1-2	TRBV14	TRBD1	TGTGCCAGCAGCCTTGGACAGGCCAACTATGGCTACACCTTC	CASSLGQANYGYTF
NA	TRBJ1-5	TRBV7-2	NA	TGTGCCAGCAGCTTAGAGGGGGGGACAATTCAGCCTTGGAATCAGCCCCAGCATTTT	CASSLEGGTIQPWNQPQHF
once	TRBJ2-7	TRBV10-2	NA	TGCGCCAGCAGTGACCCCTACGAGCAGTACTTC	CASSDPYEQYF
NA	TRBJ2-7	TRBV25-1	NA	TGTGCCAGCACTAGCGCCTACGAGCAGTACTTC	CASTSAYEQYF
NA	TRBJ2-7	TRBV13	TRBD2	TGTGCCAGCAGCTCCCGGACTAGCGGGAGCTCTCCCTACGAGCAGTACTTC	CASSSRTSGSSPYEQYF
NA	TRBJ2-3	TRBV7-3	NA	TGTGCCACCGATTGGGGGCGCACAGATACGCAGTATTTT	CATDWGRTDTQYF
NA	TRBJ1-4	TRBV7-9	NA	TGTGCCAGCAGCTCAACAGATAATGAAAAACTGTTTTTT	CASSSTDNEKLFF
once	TRBJ2-1	TRBV9	NA	TGTGCCAGCAGCGGAGCCCGTTCTGAGTATGAGCAGTTCTTC	CASSGARSEYEQFF